Sequencing of this TCR beta chain was carried out in a study of T-cell reconstitution after alpha-beta-depleted transplantation in children. Trimming cost V 4 bases and J 2 bases; bases outside gene matches: 4. Germline V gene data show CDR1 as SQVTM and CDR2 as ANQGSEA. CDR3 length: 13 amino acids. This clonotype was observed many times. The library targeted TCRbeta and was prepared with unique molecular identifiers. TCRdb passed the PCR reads through MiXCR, listing each CDR3 protein once. This table holds 80,000 to 95,000 distinct CDR3 sequences, roughly 8.4% found once. The clonotype originates from a human donor who donated a stem cell graft to a child with congenital amegakaryocytic thrombocytopenia. The rearrangement links TRBV29-1 to TRBJ1-2; 7 bases are shared with TRBD1. Sequencing was performed on PBMCs from the stem cell graft donor, taken from the stem cell graft. DNA of the CDR3: TGCAGCGTTGCGGCGGACAGGAACTATGGCTACACCTTC. Translation: CSVAADRNYGYTF.